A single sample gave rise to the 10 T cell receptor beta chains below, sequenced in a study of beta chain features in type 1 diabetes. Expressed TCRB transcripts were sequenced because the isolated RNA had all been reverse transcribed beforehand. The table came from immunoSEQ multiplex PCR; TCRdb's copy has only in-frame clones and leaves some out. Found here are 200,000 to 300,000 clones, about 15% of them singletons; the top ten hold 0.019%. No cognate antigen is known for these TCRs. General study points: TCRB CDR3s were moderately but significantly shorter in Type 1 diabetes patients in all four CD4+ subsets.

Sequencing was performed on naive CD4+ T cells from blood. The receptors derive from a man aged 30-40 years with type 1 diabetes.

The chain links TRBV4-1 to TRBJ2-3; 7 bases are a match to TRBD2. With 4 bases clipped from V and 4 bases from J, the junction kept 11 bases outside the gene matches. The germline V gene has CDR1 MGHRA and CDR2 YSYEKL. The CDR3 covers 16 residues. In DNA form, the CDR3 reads TGCGCCAGCAGCCCTCTGGGGGGGGTTAGCGCAGATACGCAGTATTTT. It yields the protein CASSPLGGVSADTQYF.

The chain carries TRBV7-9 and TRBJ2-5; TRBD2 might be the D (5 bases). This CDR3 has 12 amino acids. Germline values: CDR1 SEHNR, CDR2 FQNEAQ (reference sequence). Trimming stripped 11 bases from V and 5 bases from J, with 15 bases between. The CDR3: CAGWAPGETQYF. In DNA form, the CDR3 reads TGTGCCGGTTGGGCCCCGGGGGAGACCCAGTACTTC.

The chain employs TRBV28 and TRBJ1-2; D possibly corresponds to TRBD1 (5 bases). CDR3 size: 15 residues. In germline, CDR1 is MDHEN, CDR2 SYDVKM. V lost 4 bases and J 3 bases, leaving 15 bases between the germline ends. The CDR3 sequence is CASSSLGTSHYGYTF. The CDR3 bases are TGTGCCAGCAGTTCATTAGGGACTTCCCACTATGGCTACACCTTC.

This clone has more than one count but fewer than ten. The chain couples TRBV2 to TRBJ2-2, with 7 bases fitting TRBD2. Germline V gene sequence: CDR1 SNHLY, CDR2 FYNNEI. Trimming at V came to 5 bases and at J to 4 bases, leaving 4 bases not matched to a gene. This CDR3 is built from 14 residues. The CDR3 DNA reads TGTGCCAGCAGTTCCGGGACTACCACCGGGGAGCTGTTTTTT. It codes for CASSSGTTTGELFF.

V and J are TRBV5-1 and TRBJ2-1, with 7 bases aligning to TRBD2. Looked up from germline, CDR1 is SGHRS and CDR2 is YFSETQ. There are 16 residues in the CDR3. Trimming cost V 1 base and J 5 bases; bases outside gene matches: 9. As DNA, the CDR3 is TGCGCCAGCAGCTTGTCCCGGGACTATCGTCACAATGAGCAGTTCTTC. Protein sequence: CASSLSRDYRHNEQFF.

CDR3 in amino acids: CASSSRDRYPEQYF. The CDR3 coding sequence is TGTGCCAGCAGTAGCCGGGACAGGTACCCCGAGCAGTACTTC. The V and J genes are TRBV6-5 and TRBJ2-7, with TRBD1 identical over 8 bases. CDR1 MNHEY and CDR2 SVGAGI come from the germline V gene. The CDR3 sequence is 14 residues long. Trimming cost V 5 bases and J 6 bases; bases outside gene matches: 9.

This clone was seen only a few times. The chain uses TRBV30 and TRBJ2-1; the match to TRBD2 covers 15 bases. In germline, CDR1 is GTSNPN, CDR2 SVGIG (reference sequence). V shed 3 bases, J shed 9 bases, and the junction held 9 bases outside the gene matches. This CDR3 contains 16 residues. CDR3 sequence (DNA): TGTGCCTGGAGGGCATGGACTAGCGGGAGGGCCGGTGAGCAGTTCTTC. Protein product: CAWRAWTSGRAGEQFF.

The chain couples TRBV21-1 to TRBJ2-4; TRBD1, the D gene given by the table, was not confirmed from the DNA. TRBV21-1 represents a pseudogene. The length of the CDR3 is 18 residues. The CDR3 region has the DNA TGTGCCAGCAGCACTGGGACAGGGGGCTTATGGGCCAAAAACATTCAGTACTTC. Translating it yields CASSTGTGGLWAKNIQYF.

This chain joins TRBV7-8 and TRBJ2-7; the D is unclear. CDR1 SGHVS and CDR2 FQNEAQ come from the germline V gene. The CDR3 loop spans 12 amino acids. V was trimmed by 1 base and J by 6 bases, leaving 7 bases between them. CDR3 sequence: CASSLVSGEQYF. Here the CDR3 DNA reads TGTGCCAGCAGCTTAGTATCGGGCGAGCAGTACTTC.

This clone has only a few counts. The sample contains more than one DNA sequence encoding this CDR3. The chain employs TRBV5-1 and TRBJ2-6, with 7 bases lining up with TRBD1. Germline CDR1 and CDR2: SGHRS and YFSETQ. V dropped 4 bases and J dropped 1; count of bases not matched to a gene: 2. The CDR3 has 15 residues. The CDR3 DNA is TGCGCCAGCAGCCCGACAGGGTCTGGGGCCAACGTCCTGACTTTC. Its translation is CASSPTGSGANVLTF.